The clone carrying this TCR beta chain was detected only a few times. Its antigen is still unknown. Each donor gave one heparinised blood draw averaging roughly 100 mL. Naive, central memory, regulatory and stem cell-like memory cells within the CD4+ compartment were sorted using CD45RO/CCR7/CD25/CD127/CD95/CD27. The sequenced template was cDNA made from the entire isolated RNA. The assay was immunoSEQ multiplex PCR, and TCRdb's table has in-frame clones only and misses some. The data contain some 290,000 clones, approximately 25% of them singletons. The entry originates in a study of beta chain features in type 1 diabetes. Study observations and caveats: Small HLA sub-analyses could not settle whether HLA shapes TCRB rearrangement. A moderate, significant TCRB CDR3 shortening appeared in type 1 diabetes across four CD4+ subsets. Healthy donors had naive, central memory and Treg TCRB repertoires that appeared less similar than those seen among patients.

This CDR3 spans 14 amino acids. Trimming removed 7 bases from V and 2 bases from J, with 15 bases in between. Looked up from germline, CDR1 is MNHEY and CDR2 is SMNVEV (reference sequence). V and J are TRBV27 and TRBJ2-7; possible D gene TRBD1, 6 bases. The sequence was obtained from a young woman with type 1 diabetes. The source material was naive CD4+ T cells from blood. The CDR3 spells CASKTQGLPYEQYF. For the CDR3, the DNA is TGTGCCAGCAAAACGCAGGGGCTTCCCTACGAGCAGTACTTC.